Shown below are 11 T cell receptor beta chains from a single sample sequenced in a study of T-cell memory formation after mild COVID-19. A single record per CDR3 protein comes from TCRdb applying MiXCR to the 5' RACE reads. The sample yields around 450,000 distinct CDR3 sequences, 20% seen once. The sample taken for sequencing was PBMCs or a T cell subset sorted from them (not recorded which). The origin of the receptors is an adult woman who had mild COVID-19 (a few samples of this study predate the infection). Cell type and time point are not known.

In its sample, this clonotype was seen a few times. Compared with germline, one end of the junction differs, possibly owing to a read error. The chain uses TRBV5-1 and TRBJ2-7, with 8 bases that match TRBD2. The CDR3 extends over 14 amino acids. Germline lookup yields CDR1 SGHRS and CDR2 YFSETQ. In nucleotides, the CDR3 is TGTGCCAGCAGCTTAGCGGGGCTCTCCTACGAGCAGTACTTC. Translating it yields CASSLAGLSYEQYF.

This chain links TRBV7-8 with TRBJ2-4; 9 bases match TRBD1. CDR3 length: 16 residues. Germline lookup yields CDR1 SGHVS and CDR2 FQNEAQ. With V trimmed by 6 bases and J by 3 bases, 9 bases remained unmatched. The CDR3 DNA follows: TGTGCCAGCAGTCGGGACAGGGCGTTCGACAAAAACATTCAGTACTTC. It specifies CASSRDRAFDKNIQYF.

This sequence joins TRBV11-2 and TRBJ2-5; weak D call: TRBD2 (5 bases). V lost 5 bases and J lost 12, with 25 bases in between. Germline CDR1 SGHAT, CDR2 FQNNGV. This CDR3 is built from 15 residues. CDR3 residues: CASSLETLGVGYKYF. Written as DNA, the CDR3 is TGTGCCAGCAGCCTCGAGACCCTCGGGGTGGGTTACAAGTACTTC.

This chain uses TRBV10-3 with TRBJ1-1; D possibly corresponds to TRBD1 (5 bases). CDR3 length: 13 residues. V lost 5 bases, J lost 5 bases, and 12 bases lay in between. Germline CDR1 ENHRY, CDR2 SYGVKD. CDR3 loop: CAISQVGGTEAFF. The CDR3 nucleotides are TGTGCCATCAGTCAGGTGGGGGGGACTGAAGCTTTCTTT.

This clonotype was counted many times. The CDR3 region has the DNA TGCAGTGCCAGGTCTGGACACGAGCAGTACTTC. Translation gives CSARSGHEQYF. This chain joins TRBV20-1 and TRBJ2-7; no definite D call. V lost 6 bases, J lost 5 bases, and 11 bases lay in between. The germline V gene has CDR1 DFQATT and CDR2 SNEGSKA (reference sequence). The CDR3 loop spans 11 amino acids.

This chain joins TRBV6-5 and TRBJ1-2; D is undetermined. This CDR3 comprises 16 residues. The V and J ends lost 1 base and 4 bases respectively, with 16 bases between them. From germline, CDR1 is MNHEY and CDR2 SVGAGI. The DNA of the CDR3 is TGTGCCAGCAGTTACTATCCCCCCCAGAGGCGCTATGGCTACACCTTC. Amino acid sequence: CASSYYPPQRRYGYTF.

This clonotype was counted a single time. This chain uses TRBV4-3 with TRBJ1-1; 12 nucleotides align to TRBD1. V lost 3 bases, J lost 7 bases, and 3 bases stayed unmatched. This CDR3 has 14 residues. Germline V lookup: CDR1 LGHNA, CDR2 YSLEER. In nucleotides, the CDR3 is TGCGCCAGCAGCCAGGGACAGGGGGCGAGTGAAGCTTTCTTT. Translation gives CASSQGQGASEAFF.

V usage is TRBV11-3 and J usage is TRBJ1-1; D remains unclear. Trimming took 0 bases from V and 8 from J, leaving 4 bases between them. Germline loops: CDR1 SGHNT, CDR2 YENEEA. The CDR3 sequence is 11 residues long. The CDR3 protein is CASSLDWEAFF. In DNA, the CDR3 is TGTGCCAGCAGCTTAGATTGGGAAGCTTTCTTT.

The chain joins TRBV19 to TRBJ2-6; D is possibly TRBD1 (5 bases). The germline V gene has CDR1 LNHDA and CDR2 SQIVND (reference sequence). Between the trimmed V and J ends, which lost 4 bases and 4 bases, there was a span of 11 bases. The CDR3 has 15 residues. Here the CDR3 reads CASSTQGAGANVLTF. The CDR3 DNA follows: TGTGCCAGTAGTACCCAAGGGGCCGGGGCCAACGTCCTGACTTTC.

V usage is TRBV5-1 and J usage is TRBJ2-2; 11 positions agree with TRBD2. J gave up 3 bases and V 4 bases, and 11 bases lay outside the gene matches. Germline CDR1 reads SGHRS; CDR2 reads YFSETQ. The CDR3 contains 18 residues. As DNA, the CDR3 is TGCGCCAGCAGCACCCCGACTAGCGGGGAAACCTACACCGGGGAGCTGTTTTTT. Protein sequence: CASSTPTSGETYTGELFF.

The rearrangement links TRBV9 to TRBJ1-2; no clear D. Germline V gene lookup returns CDR1 SGDLS and CDR2 YYNGEE. CDR3 size: 14 residues. Trimming pared 0 bases from V and 2 bases from J, leaving 8 bases between. The CDR3 region has the DNA TGTGCCAGCAGCGTAGATTTGGGGAACTATGGCTACACCTTC. Translating it yields CASSVDLGNYGYTF.